This T cell receptor beta chain came from a study of graft-versus-host responses after intestinal transplantation. The wider study: Multivisceral, liver-intestinal, or isolated intestinal grafts were transplanted into recipients.

Profiling relied on immunoSEQ multiplex PCR, and the TCRdb table lists in-frame clones only, not all of them. The sample contains roughly 100,000 clones, 91% of which appear only once. With respect to this clone: The target antigen is unknown.

The CDR3 spans 15 residues. The ends were cut back, 7 bases at V and 4 bases at J, with 19 bases in the middle. Germline loops: CDR1 MGHDK, CDR2 SYGVNS. This chain links TRBV25-1 with TRBJ1-1, with a weak D call TRBD1 (5 bases). The receptor was derived from a human donor who was the organ donor for an intestinal transplant. The starting material was unstimulated CD4+ T cells sorted from spleen or lymph node cells, obtained before transplant. The CDR3 DNA reads as TGTGCCAGCAAAAAAGATCCGGGGGGTCTCACTGAAGCTTTCTTT. As protein: CASKKDPGGLTEAFF.